The sample holds many counts of the clone carrying this TCR beta chain. This sample stems from a study of read filtering for tumor transcriptome and immune sequencing. For the study at large: The cohort had roughly 17 men and about 15 women aged roughly 40 to 80, mean around 63 years. Fewer than ten patients were R-ISS I, roughly 15 were R-ISS II, 7 were R-ISS III.

Germline assignment: CDR1 DFQATT and CDR2 SNEGSKA (reference sequence). V was clipped by 5 bases and J by 3 bases; unmatched bases: 9. The CDR3 runs 14 residues. The library was built from 400 to 500 ng RNA with molecular barcoded adaptors for alpha/delta and beta/gamma chains. TCRdb re-called the reads through MiXCR, storing one row per CDR3 protein. The table records approximately 25,000 distinct CDR3 sequences, under 15% of them present only once. The TCR was taken from a donor older than 35 with multiple myeloma. The chain couples TRBV20-1 to TRBJ1-1; TRBD1 agrees at 7 bases. Specimen: a population of CD138-negative cells sorted from bone marrow. The CDR3 coding sequence is TGCAGTGCTCCAAGACAGGGCCCGTACACTGAAGCTTTCTTT. Amino acid sequence: CSAPRQGPYTEAFF.